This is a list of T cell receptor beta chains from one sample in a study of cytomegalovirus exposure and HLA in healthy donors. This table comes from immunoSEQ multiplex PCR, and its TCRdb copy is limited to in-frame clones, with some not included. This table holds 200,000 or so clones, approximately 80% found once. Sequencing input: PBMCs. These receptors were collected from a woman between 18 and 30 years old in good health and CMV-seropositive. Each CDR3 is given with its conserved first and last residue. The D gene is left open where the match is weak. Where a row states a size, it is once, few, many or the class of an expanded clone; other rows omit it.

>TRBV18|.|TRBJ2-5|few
CASSPATHRQETQYF
TGTGCCAGCTCACCCGCTACCCACCGCCAAGAGACCCAGTACTTC
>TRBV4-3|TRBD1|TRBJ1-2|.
CASSPSSGTAGNYGYTF
TGCGCCAGCAGCCCCAGTTCCGGGACAGCTGGTAACTATGGCTACACCTTC
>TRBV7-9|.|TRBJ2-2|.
CASSPQGNTGELFF
TGTGCCAGCAGCCCGCAGGGTAACACCGGGGAGCTGTTTTTT
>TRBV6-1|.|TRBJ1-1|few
CASSFRTVDAFF
TGTGCCAGCAGTTTCCGGACAGTGGACGCTTTCTTT
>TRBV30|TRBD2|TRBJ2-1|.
CAWSVGRWGGEQFF
TGTGCCTGGAGTGTAGGTCGGTGGGGGGGTGAGCAGTTCTTC
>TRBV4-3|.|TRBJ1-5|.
CASSQETGRGSQHF
TGCGCCAGCAGCCAAGAGACCGGGAGGGGAAGCCAGCATTTT
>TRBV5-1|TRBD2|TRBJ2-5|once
CASSLNSGTETQYF
TGCGCCAGCAGCTTGAACAGCGGGACAGAGACCCAGTACTTC
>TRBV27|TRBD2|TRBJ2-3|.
CASSPRGTSGGAVADTQYF
TGTGCCAGCAGTCCCCGGGGGACTAGCGGGGGGGCCGTGGCAGATACGCAGTATTTT
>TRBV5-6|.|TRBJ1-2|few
CASSFTGKNYGYTF
TGTGCCAGCAGCTTTACAGGGAAAAACTATGGCTACACCTTC
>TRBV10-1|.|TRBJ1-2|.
CASSEGRNYGYTF
TGCGCCAGCAGTGAGGGCAGAAACTATGGCTACACCTTC
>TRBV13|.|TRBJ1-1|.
CASSQASGVEAFF
TGTGCCAGCAGCCAGGCCTCAGGCGTTGAAGCTTTCTTT
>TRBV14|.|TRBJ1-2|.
CASSPDTNYGYTF
TGTGCCAGCAGCCCGGACACTAACTATGGCTACACCTTC
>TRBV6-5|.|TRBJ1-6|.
CASSAGIVGSPLHF
TGTGCCAGCAGCGCAGGGATTGTTGGCTCACCCCTCCACTTT
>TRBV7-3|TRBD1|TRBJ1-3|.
CASSPQGAGNTIYF
TGTGCCAGCAGCCCCCAGGGGGCTGGAAACACCATATATTTT
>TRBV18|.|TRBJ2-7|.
CASSRAAHEQYF
TGTGCCAGCTCACGGGCCGCCCACGAGCAGTACTTC
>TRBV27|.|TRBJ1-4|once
CASSFNRRNEKLFF
TGTGCCAGCAGTTTTAACAGGCGTAATGAAAAACTGTTTTTT
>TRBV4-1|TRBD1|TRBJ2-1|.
CASSRVRTGDEQFF
TGCGCCAGCAGCCGCGTTAGGACAGGGGATGAGCAGTTCTTC
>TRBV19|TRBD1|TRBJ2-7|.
CASSPAQGASYEQYF
TGTGCCAGTAGCCCGGCTCAGGGGGCCTCCTACGAGCAGTACTTC
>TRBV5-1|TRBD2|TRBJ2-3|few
CASSRTSGVPEATQYF
TGCGCCAGCAGCCGGACTAGCGGGGTCCCAGAGGCTACGCAGTATTTT
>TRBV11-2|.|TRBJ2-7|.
CASSSTGTYEQYF
TGTGCCAGCAGCTCAACCGGGACTTACGAGCAGTACTTC
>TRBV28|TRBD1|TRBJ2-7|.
CASSSSGGPYEQYF
TGTGCCAGCAGTTCCTCAGGGGGCCCATACGAGCAGTACTTC
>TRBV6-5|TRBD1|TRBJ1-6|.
CASSSYQGAPLHF
TGTGCCAGCAGTTCCTACCAGGGGGCACCCCTCCACTTT